The clone carrying this T cell receptor beta chain was detected ten times or more. The sample originates from a study of regulatory T cells in long-lasting Graves disease. The time point was: newly diagnosed GD, antithyroid drugs for less than 3 months. There was RNA extracted from PBMCs, and the TCR library was made from it. It was American Thyroid Association guidelines that determined Graves' disease diagnosis. Germline V gene lookup returns CDR1 SGHVS and CDR2 FQNEAQ. The V segment lost 5 bases and the J segment 2 bases; nucleotides outside the gene matches: 4. CDR3 length equals 16 residues. For TCR beta, libraries came from iRepertoire HTBI primers and Arm-PCR of CDR3 regions. TCRdb reprocessed the multiplex PCR reads via MiXCR and lists one record per CDR3 protein. The repertoire holds approximately 480,000 distinct CDR3 sequences, with 15% to 20% as singletons. This sample also appeared in a second study, on T cells in Graves' hyperthyroidism and ophthalmopathy.

The sequence came from a man aged 35 to 55 with Graves disease. J is TRBJ2-2 and V is TRBV7-8, with TRBD1 matching over 11 bases. This specimen consisted of peripheral blood mononuclear cells (PBMCs), obtained at new diagnosis, from a patient treated with antithyroid drugs. CDR3 DNA: TGTGCCAGCAGCCACCGGACAGGGGGCAACACCGGGGAGCTGTTTTTT. It is translated as CASSHRTGGNTGELFF.